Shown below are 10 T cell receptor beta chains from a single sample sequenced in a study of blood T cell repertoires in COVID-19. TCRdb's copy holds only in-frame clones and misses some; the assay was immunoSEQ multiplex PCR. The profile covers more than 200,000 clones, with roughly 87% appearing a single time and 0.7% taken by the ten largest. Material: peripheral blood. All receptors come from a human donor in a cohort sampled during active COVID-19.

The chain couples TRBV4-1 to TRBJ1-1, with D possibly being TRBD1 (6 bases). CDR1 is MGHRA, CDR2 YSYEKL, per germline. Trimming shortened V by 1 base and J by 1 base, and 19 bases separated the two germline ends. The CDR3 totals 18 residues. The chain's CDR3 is CASSQVPDSKAGNTEAFF. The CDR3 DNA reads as TGCGCCAGCAGCCAAGTCCCGGACAGCAAGGCGGGGAACACTGAAGCTTTCTTT.

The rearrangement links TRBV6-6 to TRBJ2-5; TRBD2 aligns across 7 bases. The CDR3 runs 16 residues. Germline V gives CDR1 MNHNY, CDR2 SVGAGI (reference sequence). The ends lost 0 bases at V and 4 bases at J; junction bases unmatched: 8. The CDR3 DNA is TGTGCCAGCAGTTACTCGGGCGGGAGTAGGTCAGAGACCCAGTACTTC. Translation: CASSYSGGSRSETQYF.

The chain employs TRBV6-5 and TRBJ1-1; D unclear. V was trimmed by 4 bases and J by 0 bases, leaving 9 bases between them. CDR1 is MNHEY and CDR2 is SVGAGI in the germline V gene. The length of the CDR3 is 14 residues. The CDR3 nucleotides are TGTGCCAGCAGTTTTGGGGAGTTGAACACTGAAGCTTTCTTT. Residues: CASSFGELNTEAFF.

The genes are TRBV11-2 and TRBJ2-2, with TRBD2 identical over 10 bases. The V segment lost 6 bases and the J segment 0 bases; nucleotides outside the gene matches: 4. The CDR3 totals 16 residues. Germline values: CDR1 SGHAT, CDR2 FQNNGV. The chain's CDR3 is CASRGTSAANTGELFF. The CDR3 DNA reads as TGTGCCAGCAGGGGGACTAGCGCCGCGAACACCGGGGAGCTGTTTTTT.

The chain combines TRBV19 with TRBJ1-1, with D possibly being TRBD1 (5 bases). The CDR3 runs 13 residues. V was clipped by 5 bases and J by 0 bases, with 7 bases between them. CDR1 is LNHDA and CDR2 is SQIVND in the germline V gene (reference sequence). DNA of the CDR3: TGTGCCAGTAGTGTACAGGTGAACACTGAAGCTTTCTTT. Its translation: CASSVQVNTEAFF. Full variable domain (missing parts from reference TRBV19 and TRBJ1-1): DGGITQSPKYLFRKEGQNVTLSCEQNLNHDAMYWYRQDPGQGLRLIYYSQIVNDFQKGDIAEGYSVSREKKESFPLTVTSAQKNPTAFYLCASSVQVNTEAFFGQGTRLTVV.

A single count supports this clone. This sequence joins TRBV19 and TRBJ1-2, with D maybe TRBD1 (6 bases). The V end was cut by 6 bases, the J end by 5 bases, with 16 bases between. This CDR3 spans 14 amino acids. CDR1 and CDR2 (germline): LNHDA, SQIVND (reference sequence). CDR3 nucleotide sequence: TGTGCCAGTAGAAGAACAGGGACGGGGTATGGCTACACCTTC. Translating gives CASRRTGTGYGYTF. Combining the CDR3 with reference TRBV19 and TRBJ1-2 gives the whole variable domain DGGITQSPKYLFRKEGQNVTLSCEQNLNHDAMYWYRQDPGQGLRLIYYSQIVNDFQKGDIAEGYSVSREKKESFPLTVTSAQKNPTAFYLCASRRTGTGYGYTFGSGTRLTVV.

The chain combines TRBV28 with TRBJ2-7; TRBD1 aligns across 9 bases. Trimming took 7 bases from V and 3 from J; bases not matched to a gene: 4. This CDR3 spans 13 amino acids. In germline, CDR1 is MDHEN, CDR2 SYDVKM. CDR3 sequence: CASTRTGDYEQYF. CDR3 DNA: TGTGCCAGCACCCGGACAGGGGACTACGAGCAGTACTTC.

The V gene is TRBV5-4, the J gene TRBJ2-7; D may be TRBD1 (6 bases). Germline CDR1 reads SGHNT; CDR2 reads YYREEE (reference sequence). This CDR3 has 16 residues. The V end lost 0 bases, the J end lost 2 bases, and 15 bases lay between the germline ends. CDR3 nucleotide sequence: TGTGCCAGCAGCTTGGACGAAACAGGGACGACCTACGAGCAGTACTTC. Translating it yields CASSLDETGTTYEQYF. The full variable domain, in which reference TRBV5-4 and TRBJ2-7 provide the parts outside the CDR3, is ETGVTQSPTHLIKTRGQQVTLRCSSQSGHNTVSWYQQALGQGPQFIFQYYREEENGRGNFPPRFSGLQFPNYSSELNVNALELDDSALYLCASSLDETGTTYEQYFGPGTRLTVT.

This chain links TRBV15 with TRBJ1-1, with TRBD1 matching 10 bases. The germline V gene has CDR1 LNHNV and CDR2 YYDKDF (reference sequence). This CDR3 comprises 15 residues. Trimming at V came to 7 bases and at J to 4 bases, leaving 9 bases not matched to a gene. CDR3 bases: TGTGCCACCAACCCGACAGGGGGCGAGTTCACTGAAGCTTTCTTT. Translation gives CATNPTGGEFTEAFF. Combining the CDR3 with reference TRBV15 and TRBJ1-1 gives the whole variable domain DAMVIQNPRYQVTQFGKPVTLSCSQTLNHNVMYWYQQKSSQAPKLLFHYYDKDFNNEADTPDNFQSRRPNTSFCFLDIRSPGLGDTAMYLCATNPTGGEFTEAFFGQGTRLTVV.

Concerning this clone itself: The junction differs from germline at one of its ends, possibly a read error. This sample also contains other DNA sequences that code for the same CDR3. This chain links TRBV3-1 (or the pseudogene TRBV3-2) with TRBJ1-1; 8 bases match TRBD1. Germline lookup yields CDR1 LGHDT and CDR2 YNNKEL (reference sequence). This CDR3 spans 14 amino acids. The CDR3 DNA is TGTGCCAGCAGTCAAGGACAGGGTTACACTGAAGCTTTCTTT. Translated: CASSQGQGYTEAFF.